A selection of T cell receptor beta chains follows, all from one sample in a study of beta chain features in type 1 diabetes. TCRdb keeps only in-frame clones here, not all; method: immunoSEQ multiplex PCR. The sample lists about 170,000 clones; approximately 7.9% were seen once. The specimen sequenced was central memory CD4+ T cells from blood. These receptors were collected from a man younger than 30 with type 1 diabetes. Each CDR3 is given with its conserved first and last residue. A D gene is named only where the DNA matches it firmly. Expanded clones are given a class, and other clones once, few, many or no size at all.

CDR3 DNA | CDR3 protein | clone size | J gene | V gene | D gene
TGTGCCAGCAGCCCAGGACTAGCGGGGGGCAACTCCTACGAGCAGTACTTC | CASSPGLAGGNSYEQYF | - | TRBJ2-7 | TRBV11-2 | TRBD2
TGTGCCTGGAGTATGGGGGCCACTGAAGCTTTCTTT | CAWSMGATEAFF | - | TRBJ1-1 | TRBV30 | -
TGTGCCTGGAGTGTTGGGGCTGCTGGGGCCAACGTCCTGACTTTC | CAWSVGAAGANVLTF | - | TRBJ2-6 | TRBV30 | -
TGTGCCATTCCGAAGGGGGTCGGGATAGGCACTAACTATGGCTACACCTTC | CAIPKGVGIGTNYGYTF | few | TRBJ1-2 | TRBV19 | -
TGCGCCAGCAAGCGGGCGGGCACCGGGGAGCTGTTTTTT | CASKRAGTGELFF | - | TRBJ2-2 | TRBV10-2 | -
TGCGCCAGCAGCTTGGACTCGAATTCACCCCTCCACTTT | CASSLDSNSPLHF | - | TRBJ1-6 | TRBV5-1 | -
TGCGCCAGCAGCCAAGGAATTTCCGGGACAGTAAATTCACCCCTCCACTTT | CASSQGISGTVNSPLHF | - | TRBJ1-6 | TRBV4-3 | TRBD1
TGCAGCGTGAAGCCGCGGACTCTAGACACTGAAGCTTTCTTT | CSVKPRTLDTEAFF | - | TRBJ1-1 | TRBV29-1 | -
TGCAGCGCTTCGGTCGGGACTAGCGGGATTAGCAATGAGCAGTTCTTC | CSASVGTSGISNEQFF | - | TRBJ2-1 | TRBV29-1 | TRBD2
TGTGCCAGCAGTTATCAGGGAGGAAGCACTGAAGCTTTCTTT | CASSYQGGSTEAFF | few | TRBJ1-1 | TRBV6-6 | -
TGTGCCAGTAGTGCCGGGACAGGGGGCGTGGAGACCCAGTACTTC | CASSAGTGGVETQYF | - | TRBJ2-5 | TRBV19 | TRBD1
TGTGCCACCAGCAGAGATGTAGCTAGCGGCCTATACAATGAGCAGTTCTTC | CATSRDVASGLYNEQFF | few | TRBJ2-1 | TRBV15 | TRBD2
TGCGCCAGCAGCTTACAGGGGTCGGAGACCCAGTACTTC | CASSLQGSETQYF | - | TRBJ2-5 | TRBV5-1 | TRBD1
TGTGCCAGCAGCTTCGACCTGGGGGGACCCGGGAACTTC | CASSFDLGGPGNF | many | TRBJ2-5 | TRBV7-9 | -
TGTGCCAGCAGCTCAGGACAGACCCGCTCCTACAATGAGCAGTTCTTC | CASSSGQTRSYNEQFF | many | TRBJ2-1 | TRBV5-4 | -
TGTGCCAGCTCACCAGCCGGGACAGGTGGGCACTATGGCTACACCTTC | CASSPAGTGGHYGYTF | few | TRBJ1-2 | TRBV18 | TRBD1
TGTGCCAGCTCACCACAGGAGGATCTAAGATCACCCCTCCACTTT | CASSPQEDLRSPLHF | few | TRBJ1-6 | TRBV18 | -
TGTGCCAGCAGACCCCTCGGGACAGGGGGCAGGGAGACCCAGTACTTC | CASRPLGTGGRETQYF | - | TRBJ2-5 | TRBV28 | TRBD1
TGCGCCAGCAGCTTCAACTCGGGGGCCTACGAGCAGTACTTC | CASSFNSGAYEQYF | - | TRBJ2-7 | TRBV5-1 | -
TGCGCCAGCAGCTTGGGCGACTATGGCTACACCTTC | CASSLGDYGYTF | - | TRBJ1-2 | TRBV5-1 | -
TGTGCCAGCAGCCAAGGCGCGGAGACAGGGGGCATTCATGGCTACACCTTC | CASSQGAETGGIHGYTF | - | TRBJ1-2 | TRBV7-2 | TRBD1
TGCGCCAGCAGCTTGGGAGGGGGCGCGGAGACCCAGTACTTC | CASSLGGGAETQYF | few | TRBJ2-5 | TRBV5-1 | TRBD1
TGCGCCAGCAGCTTATCCGTCGGGGCCGGGGAGGGAGAGACCCAGTACTTC | CASSLSVGAGEGETQYF | few | TRBJ2-5 | TRBV5-1 | TRBD2
TGTGCCAGCAGCTTTCAAGGGACAGGGAGGCAAGAGACCCAGTACTTC | CASSFQGTGRQETQYF | - | TRBJ2-5 | TRBV7-2 | TRBD1